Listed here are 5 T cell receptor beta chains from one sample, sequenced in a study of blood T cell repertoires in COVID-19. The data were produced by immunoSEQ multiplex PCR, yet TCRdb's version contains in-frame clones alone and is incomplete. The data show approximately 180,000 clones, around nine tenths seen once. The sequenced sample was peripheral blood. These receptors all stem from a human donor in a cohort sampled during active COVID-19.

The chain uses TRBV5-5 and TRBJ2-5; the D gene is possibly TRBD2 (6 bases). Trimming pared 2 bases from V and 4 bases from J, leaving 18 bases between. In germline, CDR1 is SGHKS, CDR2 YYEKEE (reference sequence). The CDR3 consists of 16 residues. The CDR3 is CASSFGPAGGAETQYF. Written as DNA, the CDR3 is TGTGCCAGCAGCTTTGGTCCGGCCGGGGGTGCAGAGACCCAGTACTTC.

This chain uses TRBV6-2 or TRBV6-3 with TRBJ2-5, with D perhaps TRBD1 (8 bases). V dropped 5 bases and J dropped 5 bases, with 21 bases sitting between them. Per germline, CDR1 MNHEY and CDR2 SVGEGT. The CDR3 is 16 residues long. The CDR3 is CASSRTGRAGGETQYF. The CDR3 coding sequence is TGTGCCAGCAGTCGGACAGGGAGGGCAGGAGGGGAGACCCAGTACTTC.

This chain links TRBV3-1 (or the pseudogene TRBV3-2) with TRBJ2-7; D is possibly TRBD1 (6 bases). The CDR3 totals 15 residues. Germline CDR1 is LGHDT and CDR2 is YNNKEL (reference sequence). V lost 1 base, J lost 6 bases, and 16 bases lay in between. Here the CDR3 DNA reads TGTGCCAGCAGCCAAGGTATGGCAGGGGAAGGCGAGCAGTACTTC. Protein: CASSQGMAGEGEQYF.

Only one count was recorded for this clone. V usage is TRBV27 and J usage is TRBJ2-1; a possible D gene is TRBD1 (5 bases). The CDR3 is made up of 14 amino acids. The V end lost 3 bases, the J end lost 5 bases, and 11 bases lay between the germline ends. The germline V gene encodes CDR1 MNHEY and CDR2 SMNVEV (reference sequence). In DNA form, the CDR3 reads TGTGCCAGCAGTTTTAGCAGGGTAGACAATGAGCAGTTCTTC. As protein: CASSFSRVDNEQFF.

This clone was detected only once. CDR3 loop: CATAGIAPNEKLFF. In nucleotides, the CDR3 is TGTGCGACGGCGGGGATCGCTCCTAATGAAAAACTGTTTTTT. This chain joins TRBV6-6 and TRBJ1-4, with D uncertain. This CDR3 has 14 amino acids. CDR1 is MNHNY and CDR2 is SVGAGI in the germline V gene (reference sequence).